Presented here are 26 T cell receptor beta chains from one specimen sequenced in a study of blood T cell repertoires in COVID-19. Method: immunoSEQ multiplex PCR; TCRdb's copy keeps in-frame clones and lacks some. This table holds under 45,000 clones, 88% found once. Source material: peripheral blood. These receptors were taken from a woman in her forties with acute or convalescent COVID-19.

V usage is TRBV7-3 and J usage is TRBJ2-7; a weak D match, TRBD1 (5 bases). Germline V gives CDR1 SGHTA, CDR2 FQGTGA. The V gene lost 5 bases and the J gene lost 6 bases, with 14 bases spanning the gap. This CDR3 comprises 13 residues. The CDR3 loop is CASSKGHPGEQYF. The CDR3 DNA reads as TGTGCCAGCAGCAAAGGACACCCTGGCGAGCAGTACTTC.

The CDR3 DNA reads as TGTGCCAGCAGCCTGACGGGGACTGAAGCTTTCTTT. Translation gives CASSLTGTEAFF. J is TRBJ1-1 and V is TRBV5-4; D is ambiguous. The CDR3 spans 12 residues. The V end lost 4 bases, the J end lost 5 bases, and 9 bases lay between the germline ends. CDR1 and CDR2 from the germline V gene are SGHNT and YYREEE (reference sequence).

The J gene is TRBJ1-1, the V gene TRBV20-1; D is uncertain. The CDR3 is 10 residues long. Deletions cut 3 bases from V and 5 bases from J, with 4 bases between. Germline CDR1 and CDR2: DFQATT and SNEGSKA (reference sequence). CDR3: CSASRTEAFF. The CDR3 nucleotides are TGCAGTGCTAGCCGGACTGAAGCTTTCTTT.

The V and J genes are TRBV14 and TRBJ1-1; 7 nucleotides agree with TRBD1. Germline V gives CDR1 SGHDN, CDR2 FVKESK. The length of the CDR3 is 13 residues. Germline trimming cut 4 bases from V and 8 bases from J; bases unmatched to any gene: 7. CDR3 sequence: CASSLNRGSEAFF. DNA of the CDR3: TGTGCCAGCAGCCTTAACAGGGGCTCAGAAGCTTTCTTT.

V and J are TRBV3-1 (or the pseudogene TRBV3-2) and TRBJ2-7, with D possibly being TRBD2 (5 bases). The V gene lost 0 bases and the J gene lost 2 bases, with 11 bases spanning the gap. There are 15 residues in the CDR3. CDR1 and CDR2 (germline): LGHDT, YNNKEL (reference sequence). CDR3 coding DNA: TGTGCCAGCAGCCAAGATGGAGGTTTAGCCTACGAGCAGTACTTC. Amino acid sequence: CASSQDGGLAYEQYF.

This clone was picked up one time. The chain uses TRBV4-1 and TRBJ1-6, with a possible D match to TRBD1 (6 bases). V was clipped by 4 bases and J by 8 bases, with 21 bases between them. The CDR3 runs 17 residues. Germline assignment: CDR1 MGHRA and CDR2 YSYEKL. This CDR3 is CASSPRSDRPSDSPLHF. CDR3 nucleotide sequence: TGCGCCAGCAGCCCAAGGTCGGACAGACCTTCCGATTCACCCCTCCACTTT.

The gene calls are TRBV7-9 and TRBJ1-5, with D maybe TRBD1 (6 bases). The V gene's germline CDR1 is SEHNR and CDR2 FQNEAQ (reference sequence). The CDR3 covers 14 residues. V shed 5 bases and J shed 0 bases, with 8 bases lying between them. CDR3 in amino acids: CASSRDISNQPQHF. The CDR3 region has the DNA TGTGCCAGCAGCCGGGACATTAGCAATCAGCCCCAGCATTTT.

The chain recombines TRBV5-4 with TRBJ2-5; D not resolved. This CDR3 is 13 amino acids long. Germline-derived CDR1 and CDR2 are SGHNT and YYREEE (reference sequence). Deletions cut 0 bases from V and 5 bases from J, with 8 bases between. The CDR3 region is CASSLAARETQYF. In DNA, the CDR3 is TGTGCCAGCAGCTTGGCAGCTAGGGAGACCCAGTACTTC. The full variable domain, its missing parts supplied by reference TRBV5-4 and TRBJ2-5, is ETGVTQSPTHLIKTRGQQVTLRCSSQSGHNTVSWYQQALGQGPQFIFQYYREEENGRGNFPPRFSGLQFPNYSSELNVNALELDDSALYLCASSLAARETQYFGPGTRLLVL.

The chain recombines TRBV19 with TRBJ2-3; weak D call: TRBD2 (6 bases). Trimming took off 5 bases at V and 0 bases at J, with 15 bases between the two ends. The length of the CDR3 is 16 residues. Germline CDR1 reads LNHDA; CDR2 reads SQIVND (reference sequence). CDR3 sequence (DNA): TGTGCCAGTAGTCTGCGGGGAGTATCTAGCACAGATACGCAGTATTTT. Translation gives CASSLRGVSSTDTQYF.

The gene calls are TRBV5-4 and TRBJ1-2; 7 bases agree with TRBD1. There are 16 residues in the CDR3. The germline V gene has CDR1 SGHNT and CDR2 YYREEE (reference sequence). The ends lost 4 bases at V and 8 bases at J; junction bases unmatched: 17. The CDR3 here is CASSALQGRGGQGYTF. The DNA of the CDR3 is TGTGCCAGCAGCGCCCTACAGGGGCGAGGGGGTCAGGGCTACACCTTC.

The chain combines TRBV18 with TRBJ1-1; D is ambiguous. Germline assignment: CDR1 KGHSH and CDR2 LQKENI. This CDR3 spans 15 amino acids. Trimming removed 3 bases at V and 4 bases at J, with 15 bases between. The CDR3 spells CASSPGFAESTEAFF. The CDR3 nucleotides read TGTGCCAGCTCACCCGGGTTTGCAGAAAGCACTGAAGCTTTCTTT.

This clone showed up just once. V gene TRBV7-6 combines with J gene TRBJ2-5, with 10 bases lining up with TRBD1. CDR3 length: 16 residues. The V gene's germline CDR1 is SGHVS and CDR2 FNYEAQ. The V segment lost 5 bases and the J segment 4 bases; nucleotides outside the gene matches: 10. The CDR3 DNA follows: TGTGCCAGCAGCCCATGGACAGGGGGTAGGATAGAGACCCAGTACTTC. Translated, it gives CASSPWTGGRIETQYF.

Judged by abundance, this clone is medium-sized (0.01 to 0.1%). This rearrangement joins TRBV18 to TRBJ1-5; 9 bases are a match to TRBD1. With V trimmed by 5 bases and J by 0 bases, 26 bases remained unmatched. This CDR3 has 23 residues. In germline, CDR1 is KGHSH, CDR2 LQKENI. This CDR3 reads CASSARSPSRRDREPYSNQPQHF. The DNA of the CDR3 is TGTGCCAGCTCAGCACGCTCTCCAAGCCGTCGGGACAGGGAACCATATAGCAATCAGCCCCAGCATTTT.

The CDR3 region is CASSGSGSMKTISGNTIYF. The CDR3 DNA is TGTGCCAGCAGTGGTAGCGGCAGCATGAAAACGATCTCTGGAAACACCATATATTTT. The chain carries TRBV28 and TRBJ1-3; no clear D. CDR1 and CDR2 (germline): MDHEN, SYDVKM. CDR3 length equals 19 residues. Trimming cost V 5 bases and J 0 bases, with 23 bases left between them.

The V and J genes are TRBV2 and TRBJ1-1; no definite D call. This CDR3 spans 15 amino acids. V lost 7 bases and J 0 bases, leaving 15 bases between the germline ends. Per the germline V gene, CDR1 is SNHLY and CDR2 is FYNNEI. CDR3 protein: CASIKEPNMNTEAFF. The DNA for the CDR3 is TGTGCCAGCATCAAGGAGCCCAATATGAACACTGAAGCTTTCTTT.

The chain couples TRBV2 to TRBJ2-2, with 9 nucleotides matching TRBD1. The CDR3 is 17 amino acids. With V trimmed by 5 bases and J by 3 bases, 10 bases remained unmatched. Germline V gene data show CDR1 as SNHLY and CDR2 as FYNNEI. The DNA of the CDR3 is TGTGCCAGCAGTCCCTGGCCGGGACAGGGCTACACCGGGGAGCTGTTTTTT. Its protein product is CASSPWPGQGYTGELFF.

This clone was recorded once. J is TRBJ1-5 and V is TRBV19; tentatively, D is TRBD1 (5 bases). The V end was cut by 2 bases, the J end by 4 bases, with 12 bases between. The CDR3 contains 15 residues. Germline lookup yields CDR1 LNHDA and CDR2 SQIVND (reference sequence). CDR3 amino acids: CASSIQGGLNQPQHF. CDR3 coding DNA: TGTGCCAGTAGTATACAGGGCGGACTAAATCAGCCCCAGCATTTT.

This clone was counted once. This chain links TRBV12-5 with TRBJ1-1; the match to TRBD1 covers 8 bases. Germline CDR1 is LGHNT and CDR2 is FRNRAP. V dropped 0 bases and J dropped 2; count of bases not matched to a gene: 2. CDR3 length equals 15 residues. This CDR3 reads CASGLVQGANTEAFF. CDR3 in DNA: TGTGCTAGTGGTTTGGTCCAGGGGGCCAACACTGAAGCTTTCTTT.

The chain recombines TRBV27 with TRBJ2-3; D is unresolved. Germline V gives CDR1 MNHEY, CDR2 SMNVEV (reference sequence). The CDR3 is 13 residues long. The V end lost 4 bases, the J end lost 0 bases, and 5 bases lay between the germline ends. CDR3 bases: TGTGCCAGCAGTTCCCATAGCACAGATACGCAGTATTTT. Protein sequence: CASSSHSTDTQYF.

The gene calls are TRBV28 and TRBJ2-3; tentative D call: TRBD1 (6 bases). Trimming took 4 bases from V and 0 from J, leaving 8 bases between them. CDR3 length: 14 residues. The germline CDR1 and CDR2 sequences are MDHEN and SYDVKM. CDR3 DNA: TGTGCCAGCAGTTCCAGGGGTAGCACAGATACGCAGTATTTT. It yields the protein CASSSRGSTDTQYF. The full variable domain, in which reference TRBV28 and TRBJ2-3 provide the parts outside the CDR3, is DVKVTQSSRYLVKRTGEKVFLECVQDMDHENMFWYRQDPGLGLRLIYFSYDVKMKEKGDIPEGYSVSREKKERFSLILESASTNQTSMYLCASSSRGSTDTQYFGPGTRLTVL.

This clone was counted a few times. This chain joins TRBV27 and TRBJ2-2; TRBD2 agrees at 8 bases. V lost 6 bases to trimming and J lost 2 bases; unmatched junction nucleotides: 5. This CDR3 is built from 15 residues. Germline CDR1 MNHEY, CDR2 SMNVEV (reference sequence). CDR3 coding DNA: TGTGCCAGCAGCCCAGCGGGAGTTAACACCGGGGAGCTGTTTTTT. It codes for CASSPAGVNTGELFF.

The J gene is TRBJ2-5, the V gene TRBV11-2, with D unresolved. CDR1 and CDR2 from the germline V gene are SGHAT and FQNNGV. CDR3 length: 13 residues. Trimming pared 1 base from V and 2 bases from J, leaving 5 bases between. The CDR3 DNA follows: TGTGCCAGCAGCTTAGGGCGGCAAGAGACCCAGTACTTC. As protein: CASSLGRQETQYF.

V is TRBV7-2 and J is TRBJ2-2; TRBD2 agrees at 12 bases. This CDR3 comprises 16 residues. The germline gives CDR1 SGHTA, CDR2 FQGNSA. V lost 5 bases to trimming and J lost 6 bases; unmatched junction nucleotides: 7. CDR3 amino acids: CASSPGLAGIAGELFF. In DNA, the CDR3 is TGTGCCAGCAGCCCTGGACTAGCGGGGATCGCCGGGGAGCTGTTTTTT.

The rearrangement uses TRBV5-1 and TRBJ2-7; TRBD1 aligns across 10 bases. The length of the CDR3 is 15 residues. Germline values: CDR1 SGHRS, CDR2 YFSETQ. V shed 4 bases and J 6 bases; nucleotides not matched to a gene: 10. CDR3 sequence (DNA): TGCGCCAGCAGCCAGACAGGGGGCGCTTGGGGCGAGCAGTACTTC. This gives the protein CASSQTGGAWGEQYF.

J is TRBJ2-7 and V is TRBV6-1, with no clear D. The germline CDR1 and CDR2 sequences are MNHNS and SASEGT. This CDR3 comprises 12 residues. V was pared by 3 bases and J by 2 bases, with 5 bases between. The CDR3 region is CASSDQTYEQYF. CDR3 bases: TGTGCCAGCAGTGACCAGACCTACGAGCAGTACTTC.

The chain employs TRBV18 and TRBJ2-3; D gene unclear. V was pared by 0 bases and J by 7 bases, with 8 bases between. The germline CDR1 and CDR2 sequences are KGHSH and LQKENI. This CDR3 has 13 amino acids. CDR3 sequence (DNA): TGTGCCAGCTCACCACCCTCCGTAAATACGCAGTATTTT. Residues: CASSPPSVNTQYF.